This T cell receptor beta chain is from a study of blood T cells in healthy people across ages. CDR1 and CDR2 (germline): SEHNR, FQNEAQ (reference sequence). This CDR3 spans 15 amino acids. A note on this clonotype: Its specificity is unknown.

PCR was performed a second time for roughly 6 to 12 cycles using a sample-barcoded 5' primer and a J-beta primer mix. TCRdb re-analysed the 5' RACE reads in MiXCR, keeping a single row per CDR3 protein. The sample includes approximately 760,000 distinct CDR3 sequences, about 25% of them seen just once. General observations from the study: With age, beta diversity per million T cells declined roughly linearly, significantly by 30 to 40.

Separately, the same data were catalogued under a study of T cells of mothers and their children. In that study: The second PCR's M1S primer added sample barcodes and 2-4 random nucleotides.

The TCR sequence derives from a boy aged 5-17 years in good health. This chain uses TRBV7-9 with TRBJ2-5; D may be TRBD1 or TRBD2 (6 bases each). The DNA end is more similar to TRBJ2-7, so the J call may be wrong. Specimen: blood. The CDR3 DNA reads as TGTGCCAGCAGCTTTCGGGGGCCGGATTCCTACGAGCAGTACTTC. Translation gives CASSFRGPDSYEQYF.